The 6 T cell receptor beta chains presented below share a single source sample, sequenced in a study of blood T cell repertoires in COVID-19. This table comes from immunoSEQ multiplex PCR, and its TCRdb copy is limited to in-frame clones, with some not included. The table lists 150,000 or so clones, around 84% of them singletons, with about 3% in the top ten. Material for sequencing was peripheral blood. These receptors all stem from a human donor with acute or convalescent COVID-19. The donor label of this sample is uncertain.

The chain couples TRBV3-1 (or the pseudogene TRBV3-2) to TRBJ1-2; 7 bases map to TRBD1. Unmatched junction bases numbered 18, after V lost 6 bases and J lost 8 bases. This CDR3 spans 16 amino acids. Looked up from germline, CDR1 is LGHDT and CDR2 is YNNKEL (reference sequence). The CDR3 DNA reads TGTGCCAGCAGTCCACTCACAGGGGCGGGTATGAAAGGCTACACCTTC. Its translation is CASSPLTGAGMKGYTF.

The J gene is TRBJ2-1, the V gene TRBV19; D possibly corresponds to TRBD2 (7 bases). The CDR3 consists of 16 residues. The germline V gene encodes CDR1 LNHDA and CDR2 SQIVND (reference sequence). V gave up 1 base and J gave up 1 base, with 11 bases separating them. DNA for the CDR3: TGTGCCAGTAGTATAGCTGCGGGGGCATCCTACAATGAGCAGTTCTTC. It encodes CASSIAAGASYNEQFF.

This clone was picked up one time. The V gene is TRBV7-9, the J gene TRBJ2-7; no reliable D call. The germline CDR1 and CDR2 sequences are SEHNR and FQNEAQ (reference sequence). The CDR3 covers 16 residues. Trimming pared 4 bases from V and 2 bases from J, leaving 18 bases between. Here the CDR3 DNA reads TGTGCCAGCAGCTCCTATGCCACCCTGTTAGCCTACGAGCAGTACTTC. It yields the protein CASSSYATLLAYEQYF. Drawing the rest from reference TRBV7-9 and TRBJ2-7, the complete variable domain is DTGVSQNPRHKITKRGQNVTFRCDPISEHNRLYWYRQTLGQGPEFLTYFQNEAQLEKSRLLSDRFSAERPKGSFSTLEIQRTEQGDSAMYLCASSSYATLLAYEQYFGPGTRLTVT.

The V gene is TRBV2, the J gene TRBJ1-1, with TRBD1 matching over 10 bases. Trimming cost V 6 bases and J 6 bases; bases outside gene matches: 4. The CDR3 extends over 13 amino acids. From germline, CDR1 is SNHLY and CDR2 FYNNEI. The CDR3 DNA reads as TGTGCCAGCAGGGGGGACAGGGGCCCTGAAGCTTTCTTT. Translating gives CASRGDRGPEAFF. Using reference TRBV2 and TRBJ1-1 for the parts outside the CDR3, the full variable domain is EPEVTQTPSHQVTQMGQEVILRCVPISNHLYFYWYRQILGQKVEFLVSFYNNEISEKSEIFDDQFSVERPDGSNFTLKIRSTKLEDSAMYFCASRGDRGPEAFFGQGTRLTVV.

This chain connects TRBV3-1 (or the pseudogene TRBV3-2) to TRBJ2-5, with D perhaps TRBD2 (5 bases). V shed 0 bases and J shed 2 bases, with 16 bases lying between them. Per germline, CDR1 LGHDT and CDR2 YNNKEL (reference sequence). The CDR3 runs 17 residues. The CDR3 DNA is TGTGCCAGCAGCCAAGATCGTAGCCCGGGGTTTCAAGAGACCCAGTACTTC. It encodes CASSQDRSPGFQETQYF.

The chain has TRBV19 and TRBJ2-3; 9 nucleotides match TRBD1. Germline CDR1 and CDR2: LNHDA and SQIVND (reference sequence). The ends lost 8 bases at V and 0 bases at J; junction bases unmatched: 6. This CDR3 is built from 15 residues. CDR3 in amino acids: CASLPTGGSTDTQYF. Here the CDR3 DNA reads TGTGCCAGTCTCCCGACAGGGGGAAGCACAGATACGCAGTATTTT. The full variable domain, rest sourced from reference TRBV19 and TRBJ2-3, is DGGITQSPKYLFRKEGQNVTLSCEQNLNHDAMYWYRQDPGQGLRLIYYSQIVNDFQKGDIAEGYSVSREKKESFPLTVTSAQKNPTAFYLCASLPTGGSTDTQYFGPGTRLTVL.